This T cell receptor beta chain was captured in a study of T-cell memory formation after mild COVID-19. Regarding the study as a whole: Cross-reactive memory appears to have joined, as suggested by some responding clones showing up in pre-infection memory. Mostly located in CM and EM were contracting CD4+ clones, with contracting CD8+ clones located in EMRA.

TCRdb reanalysed the 5' RACE reads using MiXCR and keeps one entry per CDR3 protein. The repertoire has about 150,000 distinct CDR3 sequences, 19% of them found once; the top ten carry under 2.5%. This clonotype was observed a few times. What it binds is unknown. The TCR comes from an adult woman who had mild COVID-19 (a few samples of this study predate the infection). Cell type and time point are not known. What was sequenced was PBMCs or a T cell subset sorted from them (not recorded which).

CDR3 protein: CATSDPMGQETQYF. The CDR3 DNA reads TGTGCCACCAGTGATCCCATGGGACAAGAGACCCAGTACTTC. The rearrangement links TRBV24-1 to TRBJ2-5; D unclear. Germline V gene data show CDR1 as KGHDR and CDR2 as SFDVKD. Between the trimmed V and J ends, which lost 3 bases and 2 bases, there was a span of 9 bases. This CDR3 is built from 14 residues.